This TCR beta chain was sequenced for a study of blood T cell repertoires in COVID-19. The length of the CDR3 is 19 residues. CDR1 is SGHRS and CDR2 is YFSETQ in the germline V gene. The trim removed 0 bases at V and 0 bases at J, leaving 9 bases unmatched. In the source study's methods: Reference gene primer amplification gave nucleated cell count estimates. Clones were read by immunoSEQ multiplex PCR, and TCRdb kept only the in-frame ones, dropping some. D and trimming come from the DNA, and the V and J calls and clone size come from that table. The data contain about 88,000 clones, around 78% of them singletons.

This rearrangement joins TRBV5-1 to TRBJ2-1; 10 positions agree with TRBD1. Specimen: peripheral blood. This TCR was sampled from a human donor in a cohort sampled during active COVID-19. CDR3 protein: CASSLAPGQGSSSYNEQFF. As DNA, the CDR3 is TGCGCCAGCAGCTTGGCCCCGGGACAGGGGTCCAGCTCCTACAATGAGCAGTTCTTC.